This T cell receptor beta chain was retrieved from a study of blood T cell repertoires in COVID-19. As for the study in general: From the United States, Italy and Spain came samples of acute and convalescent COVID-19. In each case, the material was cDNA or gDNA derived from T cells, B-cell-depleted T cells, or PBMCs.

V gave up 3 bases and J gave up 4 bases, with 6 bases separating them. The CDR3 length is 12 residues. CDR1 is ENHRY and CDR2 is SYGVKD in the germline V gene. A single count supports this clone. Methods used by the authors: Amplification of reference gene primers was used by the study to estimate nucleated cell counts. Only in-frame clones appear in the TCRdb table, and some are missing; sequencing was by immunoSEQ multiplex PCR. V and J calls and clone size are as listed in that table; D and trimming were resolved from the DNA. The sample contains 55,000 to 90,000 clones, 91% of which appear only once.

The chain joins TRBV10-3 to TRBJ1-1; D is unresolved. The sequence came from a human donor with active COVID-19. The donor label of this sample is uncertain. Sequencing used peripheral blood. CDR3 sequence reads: CAISEPGTEAFF. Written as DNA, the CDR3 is TGTGCCATCAGTGAACCGGGCACTGAAGCTTTCTTT.